The clone carrying this TCR beta chain appeared many times. From RNA transcripts, TCR beta CDR3 regions were amplified. An initial round of RT-PCR targeting the TCR CDR3 relied on the HTBI primer set. TCRdb called the multiplex PCR reads again in MiXCR, with one record for every CDR3 protein. There are around 700,000 distinct CDR3 sequences in the sample; roughly 32% occur only once, and around 31% lies in the top ten. Trimming took off 5 bases at V and 0 bases at J, with 10 bases between the two ends. The length of the CDR3 is 14 residues. In germline, CDR1 is SGHTA, CDR2 FQGNSA. The data were obtained in a study of T cells in Graves' hyperthyroidism and ophthalmopathy.

The V call is TRBV7-2, the J call TRBJ1-1; D remains unclear. The sample was blood. The clonotype was recovered from a woman aged 40 to 55 with Graves' hyperthyroidism. The CDR3 sequence is CASSPPRMNTEAFF. The CDR3 region has the DNA TGTGCCAGCAGCCCACCTAGGATGAACACTGAAGCTTTCTTT.